These T cell receptor beta chains were read from a single sample in a study of shared clonotypes between healthy human individuals. Measured with immunoSEQ multiplex PCR; TCRdb has only the in-frame clones, and not every one. The sample holds around 550,000 clones, around 95% seen once. The source material was naive CD8+ T cells sorted from blood. Source of these receptors: a woman aged 25 to 39 in good health. The CDR3 runs from the conserved cysteine through the conserved F or W. A D gene is named only where the DNA matches it firmly. Where a row states a size, it is once, few, many or the class of an expanded clone; other rows omit it.

clone size,V gene,D gene,J gene,CDR3 DNA,CDR3 protein
NA,TRBV2,NA,TRBJ2-1,TGTGCCAGCAGTGATGGGGTTTACAATGAGCAGTTCTTC,CASSDGVYNEQFF
NA,TRBV7-9,NA,TRBJ2-1,TGTGCCAGCAGCTCCGATCAGGGTGAGAACAATGAGCAGTTCTTC,CASSSDQGENNEQFF
NA,TRBV28,NA,TRBJ1-2,TGTGCCAGCAGTTCCATAGCCTCAGGGGCCGACCGAAACTATGGCTACACCTTC,CASSSIASGADRNYGYTF
NA,TRBV28,TRBD1,TRBJ2-2,TGTGCCAGCAGTTTTAGGACAGGGCTATCCGGGGAGCTGTTTTTT,CASSFRTGLSGELFF
NA,TRBV6-5,NA,TRBJ2-7,TGTGCCAGCAGCCAGGGACTTAAGCCTGTAGAGCAGTACTTC,CASSQGLKPVEQYF
NA,TRBV13,TRBD1,TRBJ2-2,TGTGCCAGCAACCTGGAAGGGCAGGGGGCGAGCACCGGGGAGCTGTTTTTT,CASNLEGQGASTGELFF
NA,TRBV27,NA,TRBJ2-1,TGTGCCAGCAGTTTATCCGGAAACCCGCCCTACAATGAGCAGTTCTTC,CASSLSGNPPYNEQFF
once,TRBV11-2,NA,TRBJ2-3,TGTGCCAGCAGCCAACTAGAGAATACGCAGTATTTT,CASSQLENTQYF
NA,TRBV27,NA,TRBJ2-7,TGTGCCAGCGGAAGAGGGGAGTCCTACGAGCAGTACTTC,CASGRGESYEQYF
NA,TRBV27,TRBD1,TRBJ1-2,TGTGCCAGCAGTACGACAGGGTATGGGCATGGCTACACCTTC,CASSTTGYGHGYTF
NA,TRBV9,TRBD1,TRBJ1-3,TGTGCCAGCAGCGTAGCGTGGGACAGGGGAAACACCATATATTTT,CASSVAWDRGNTIYF
NA,TRBV4-2,NA,TRBJ1-5,TGTGCCAGCAGCCAATCAAACATACAGGTTTCCAATCAGCCCCAGCATTTT,CASSQSNIQVSNQPQHF
NA,TRBV6-5,TRBD2,TRBJ2-1,TGTGCCAGCAGTTACTCGACGAGCGGGGCCTACAATGAGCAGTTCTTC,CASSYSTSGAYNEQFF
NA,TRBV5-8,NA,TRBJ1-5,TGTGCCAGCAGCTTATCTGTTAGCAATCAGCCCCAGCATTTT,CASSLSVSNQPQHF
NA,TRBV27,TRBD2,TRBJ2-7,TGTGCCAGCAGTTTATCATCCGGGACTATGATGGTAGTGCAGTACTTC,CASSLSSGTMMVVQYF
NA,TRBV7-9,TRBD1,TRBJ2-7,TGTGCCAGCAGCCGAGCCGACAGGGACGAGCAGTACTTC,CASSRADRDEQYF
once,TRBV7-9,NA,TRBJ2-7,TGTGCCAGCAGCTTAGATTGGACGGCATACGAGCAGTACTTC,CASSLDWTAYEQYF
NA,TRBV27,TRBD2,TRBJ2-1,TGTGCCAGCAGCTCGGGGACTAGCGGGAGGGACAAGCAGTTCTTC,CASSSGTSGRDKQFF
NA,TRBV5-1,TRBD1,TRBJ1-1,TGCGCCAGCGTGGGACAGACGAACACTGAAGCTTTCTTT,CASVGQTNTEAFF
NA,TRBV28,NA,TRBJ2-7,TGTGCCAGCAGTTTTCGGGGGGGACAGGGATGGTTGGACTACGAGCAGTACTTC,CASSFRGGQGWLDYEQYF
NA,TRBV28,TRBD2,TRBJ2-5,TGTGCCAGCAGCCACCCGGCTAGCGGGAAAGAGACCCAGTACTTC,CASSHPASGKETQYF
NA,TRBV28,TRBD1,TRBJ1-2,TGTGCCAGCAGTTTAACCGGGACAGGAAACTATGGCTACACCTTC,CASSLTGTGNYGYTF